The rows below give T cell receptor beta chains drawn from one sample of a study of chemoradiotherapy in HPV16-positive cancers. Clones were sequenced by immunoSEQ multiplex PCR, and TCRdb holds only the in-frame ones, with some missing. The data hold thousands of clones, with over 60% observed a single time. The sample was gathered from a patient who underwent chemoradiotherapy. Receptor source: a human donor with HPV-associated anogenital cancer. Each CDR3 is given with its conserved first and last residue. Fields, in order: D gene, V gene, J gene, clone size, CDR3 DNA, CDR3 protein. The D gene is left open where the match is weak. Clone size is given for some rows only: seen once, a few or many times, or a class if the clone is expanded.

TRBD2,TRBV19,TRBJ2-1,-,TGTGCCAGTACCAAGAGTGGGACTAGCGGATACAATGAGCAGTTCTTC,CASTKSGTSGYNEQFF
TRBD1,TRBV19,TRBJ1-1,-,TGTGCCAGTAGTTTCCGCGCAGGGGGCGGAACTGAAGCTTTCTTT,CASSFRAGGGTEAFF
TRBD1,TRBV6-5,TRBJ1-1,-,TGTGCCAGCAGTCCCTACAGGGGGGGAGAAGCTTTCTTT,CASSPYRGGEAFF
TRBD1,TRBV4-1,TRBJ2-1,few,TGCGCCAGCAGCCAGCCGGGACAGGGAAATGAGCAGTTCTTC,CASSQPGQGNEQFF
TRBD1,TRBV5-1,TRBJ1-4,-,TGCGCCAGCAGCTCCGGGACAGGGTTGGAAAAACTGTTTTTT,CASSSGTGLEKLFF
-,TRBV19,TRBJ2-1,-,TGTGCCAGTAGTAACCGAGGGCGGGGTTACAATGAGCAGTTCTTC,CASSNRGRGYNEQFF
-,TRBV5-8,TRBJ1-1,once,TGTGCCAGCAGCCTGCGCGGGGGGAACACTGAAGCTTTCTTT,CASSLRGGNTEAFF
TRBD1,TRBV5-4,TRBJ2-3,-,TGTGCCAGCAGCTTCACAGGGGGAGATACGCAGTATTTT,CASSFTGGDTQYF
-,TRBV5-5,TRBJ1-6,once,TGTGCCAGCAGCTCCTCCCGGGGAGCGAGGGATTCACCCCTCCACTTT,CASSSSRGARDSPLHF
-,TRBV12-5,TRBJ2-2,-,TGTGCTAGTGGTTTCGTTATGGGGGGAGCCGTCGGGGAGCTGTTTTTT,CASGFVMGGAVGELFF
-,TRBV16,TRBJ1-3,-,TGTGCCAGCAGCCAGCAGGGAAAAAGCTCTGGAAACACCATATATTTT,CASSQQGKSSGNTIYF
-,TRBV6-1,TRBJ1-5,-,TGTGCCAGCAGTGAACGGATCAATCAGCCCCAGCATTTT,CASSERINQPQHF
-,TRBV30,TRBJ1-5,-,TGTGCCTGGAGTAGGGGGGAGCGGCCCCAGCATTTT,CAWSRGERPQHF
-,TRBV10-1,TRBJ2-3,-,TGCGCCAGCAGTGTGAGGGGGGGGAGGGATACGCAGTATTTT,CASSVRGGRDTQYF
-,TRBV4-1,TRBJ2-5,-,TGCGCCAGCAGCCAAGGGTCGGGACAGACCCAGTACTTC,CASSQGSGQTQYF
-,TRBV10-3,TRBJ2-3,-,TGTGCCCTTAGTGTGGCGGACACAGATACGCAGTATTTT,CALSVADTDTQYF
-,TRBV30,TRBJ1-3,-,TGTGCCTGGAGTTATGGGACTGGCTCTGGAAACACCATATATTTT,CAWSYGTGSGNTIYF
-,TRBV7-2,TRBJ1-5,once,TGTGCCAGCAGCTTAGGGGCAGGGTACGGACAGCCCCAGCATTTT,CASSLGAGYGQPQHF
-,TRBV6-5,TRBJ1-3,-,TGTGCCAGCAGTTACTCGCGGCTCTCTGGAAACACCATATATTTT,CASSYSRLSGNTIYF
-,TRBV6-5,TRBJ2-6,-,TGTGCCAGCAATTACAGGGTCGGCTCTGGGGCCAACGTCCTGACTTTC,CASNYRVGSGANVLTF
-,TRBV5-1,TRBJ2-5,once,TGCGCCAGCAGCCCTCCGATGGGACTGGGGCAAGAGACCCAGTACTTC,CASSPPMGLGQETQYF
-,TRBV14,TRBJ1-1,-,TGTGCCAGCAGCCCAGGGGCAAGGACGTTCACTGAAGCTTTCTTT,CASSPGARTFTEAFF
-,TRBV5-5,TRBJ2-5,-,TGTGCCAGCAGCGCGCCGGGGGTCGGGGTAGGGCAAGAGACCCAGTACTTC,CASSAPGVGVGQETQYF
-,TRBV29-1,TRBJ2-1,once,TGCAGCGTTGGGAGCTCAAATGAGCAGTTCTTC,CSVGSSNEQFF
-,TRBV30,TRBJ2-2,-,TGTGCCTGGGGCGCCTATGACAAGAACACCGGGGAGCTGTTTTTT,CAWGAYDKNTGELFF
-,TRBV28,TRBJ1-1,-,TGTGCCAGCAGTTTTTGGGGAGCTGAAGCTTTCTTT,CASSFWGAEAFF
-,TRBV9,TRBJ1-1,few,TGTGCCAGCAGCCCTCGACCCCAGGGGTACACTGAAGCTTTCTTT,CASSPRPQGYTEAFF
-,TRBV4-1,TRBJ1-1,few,TGCGCCAGCAGCCTTACCCTGGGGGCTCCTGAAGCTTTCTTT,CASSLTLGAPEAFF
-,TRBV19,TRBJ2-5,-,TGTGCCAGTAGCGCGACAGGGCGGGGGGAGACCCAGTACTTC,CASSATGRGETQYF
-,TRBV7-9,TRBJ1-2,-,TGTGCCAGCAGCTTAGCGCAGGCTTATGGCTACACCTTC,CASSLAQAYGYTF
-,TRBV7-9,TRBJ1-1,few,TGTGCCAGCAGCTTGGGGGGATTGGGTGAAGCTTTCTTT,CASSLGGLGEAFF
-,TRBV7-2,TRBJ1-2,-,TGTGCCAGCAGTAACAGGGCTAACTATGGCTACACCTTC,CASSNRANYGYTF
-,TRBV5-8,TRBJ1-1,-,TGTGCCAGCAGCTCCTTCCAGACGAGGAACACTGAAGCTTTCTTT,CASSSFQTRNTEAFF
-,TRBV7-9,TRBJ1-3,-,TGTGCCAGCAGCTTAGAAAGAAACACCATATATTTT,CASSLERNTIYF
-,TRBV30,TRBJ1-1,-,TGTGCCTGGGGACGGCCGAACACTGAAGCTTTCTTT,CAWGRPNTEAFF
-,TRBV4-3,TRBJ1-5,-,TGCGCCAGCAGCCAAAGGCCAGGGATAGGTCAGCCCCAGCATTTT,CASSQRPGIGQPQHF
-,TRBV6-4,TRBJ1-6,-,TGTGCCAGCAGTGACAACAGGGCCAATTCACCCCTCCACTTT,CASSDNRANSPLHF
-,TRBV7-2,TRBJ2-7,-,TGTGCCAGCAGCACCTCCGGGGCGGCGTGGCGCCGTCACTTC,CASSTSGAAWRRHF
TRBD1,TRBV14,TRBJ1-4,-,TGTGCCAGCAGCCGAGGAACAGGGGTAACTAATGAAAAACTGTTTTTT,CASSRGTGVTNEKLFF
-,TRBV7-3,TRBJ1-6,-,TGTGCCAGCAGCTCGGGACCCAAAATCGGGAGCTCCTATAATTCACCCCTCCACTTT,CASSSGPKIGSSYNSPLHF
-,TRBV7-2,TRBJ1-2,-,TGTGCCAGCAGCTCGACAGGCCTCTATGGCTACACCTTC,CASSSTGLYGYTF
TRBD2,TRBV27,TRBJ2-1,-,TGTGCCAGCAGTTTATGGCTAGCGGGGGGCGCTTACAATGAGCAGTTCTTC,CASSLWLAGGAYNEQFF
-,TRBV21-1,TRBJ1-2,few,TGTGCCAGCAGCAAAGAGGGTGGGGGCTACACCTTC,CASSKEGGGYTF